This T cell receptor (beta chain) was observed in a study of cytomegalovirus exposure and HLA in healthy donors (dated 2017 in TCRdb). At the level of the whole study: In an earlier analysis of under 600 of the donors, 250 to 350 Gb of sequence data and roughly 100 million unique TCR beta sequences from roughly 200 million T cells were reported. An early release covering roughly 580 HLA-typed donors comprised about 300 gigabases of sequencing data and approximately 85 million unique TCR sequences. Of the roughly 390 genotyped donors, approximately 80% fell in the genetic ancestry cluster associated with self-reported Caucasian donors. The study aimed to test whether cataloging public T cell receptors could reveal signatures of past pathogen exposure. Using immunosequencing, the study profiled T cell repertoires from around 680 subjects and related those repertoires to cytomegalovirus serostatus. Along with the approximately 670-subject first cohort, a separate validation cohort of about 110 different subjects was used. To predict cytomegalovirus infection status, the study brought together high-throughput TCR immunosequencing, statistical association of individual TCRs with disease status, and machine learning. A later analysis re-analyzed previously published TCR beta repertoires from roughly 630 donors and added high-resolution HLA genotyping to study TCR occurrence patterns. Rather than drawing on any new phenotypic data, the later analysis identified candidate immune exposures from TCR beta sequences and the way those sequences occurred across donors. An earlier analysis of approximately 640 of the donors applied high-throughput TCR beta sequencing to assess whether each TCR beta V gene segment acted as functional or pseudogenic. Donor age, sex, ethnicity and CMV serostatus were collected together with the repertoire data. Genome-wide SNP genotypes for about 60% of the roughly 700 donors were used in a later genetic analysis, which treated that subset as a discovery cohort. All discovery cohort repertoires had been generated on a single sequencing platform. Class I and class II HLA loci were covered by the typing at four-digit resolution. The number of donors typed differed by locus, with roughly 620-630 for A, B, C, DRB1 and DQB1, around 560 for DQA1, nearly 610 for DPA1, and some 440 for DPB1. A handful of DR-DQ haplotypes were handled as single units for association and clustering because linkage in the cohort was strong. On average, over 200,000 unique TCR beta nucleotide sequences were sequenced per donor among some 420 genotyped donors of the cohort, with roughly a sixth of those sequences being non-productive. What the work shows at the level of the full study, not this receptor alone: According to the authors, the approach could potentially be generalized to other disease states and immunological phenotypes. In the study, approximately 160 TCR beta chains were listed as associated with cytomegalovirus. Most TCR sequences were seen in very few donors, while some public TCRs were found in many individuals. Sequencing depth was assumed to be roughly uniform across donors in the presence/absence analyses, though that assumption may not hold. In this cohort, only TCR beta chains were sequenced, and detectable features were limited by the absence of alpha or paired-chain data. In a later analysis, HLA-associated TCR beta chains showed more clonal expansion and lower generation probabilities than non-associated chains that were equally common. A later analysis found that most CMV-associated TCR beta chains appeared HLA-restricted, with HLA associations seemingly driven largely by CMV exposure. Some IMGT-functional V segments, including TRBV6-2 and TRBV6-3, could not be told apart with the 87-base-pair reads, so those segments were excluded. According to a later analysis, parvovirus B19, influenza, CMV and Epstein-Barr virus appeared linked to several top co-occurrence clusters. Assigning TCR associations to individual alleles was difficult when HLA alleles, especially DR and DQ, strongly co-occurred. Because some donors lacked HLA typing at each locus, the association tests relied only on the typed subset. In an earlier analysis of about 600 of the donors, most TCR beta V segments appeared in productive rearrangements about 87% or about 30% of the time, broadly matching IMGT annotations. Cytomegalovirus status was reported to be diagnosed by the classifier with high specificity and sensitivity in both the original and validation cohorts. In a later analysis, around 17,000 TCR beta sequences were associated with specific HLA alleles at a false discovery rate of 0.05. Correlated functional status among segregating V segments might reflect linkage disequilibrium, but an unknown experimental factor could not be ruled out. In a later genetic analysis, a missense DCLRE1C variant was associated with V-gene and J-gene trimming of TCR beta chains, and the association was replicated in an independent cohort. For the cohort, immune exposure information was limited to CMV serostatus. In a later analysis, the rate of TCR association differed among HLA loci, with DRB1 alleles having the most associated TCRs and HLA-C alleles having the fewest. Seventeen rarely observed V segments, including chromosome 9 orphons, were excluded from the earlier analysis of a few hundred of the donors because counts were too low. A group of highly shared sequence variants was considered likely to be a technical artifact of the sequencing pipeline. Three of the identified cytomegalovirus-associated TCR beta chains were confirmed in vitro to be specific for cytomegalovirus antigens. In a later genetic analysis, fewer N-insertions in productive TCRs were reported among donors in an Asian-associated ancestry cluster than the roughly 670-donor mean. A further reported finding was that TCR beta sequences accurately predicted the HLA-A and HLA-B alleles for most subjects in the first cohort.

CDR1 and CDR2, looked up from the germline V gene (reference sequence), are SSHAT and FNYEAQ. The cysteine opens and the phenylalanine closes a CDR3 of 15 amino acids. The entry retains the CDR3 DNA only, 45 bases that are in frame from base 1. The library was made by the immunoSEQ multiplex PCR assay. For the multiplex PCR, a mixture combining 60 forward primers for TCR Vbeta segments and 13 reverse primers for TCR Jbeta segments was used. A multiplex PCR assay on genomic DNA amplified the CDR3 region of rearranged TCR beta genes. On the Illumina HiSeq System, the amplified TCR beta libraries were sequenced as 87-base-pair reads. As for the original processing: Across the 666 repertoires, a later analysis counted tens of millions of unique TCR beta chains, roughly 11 million of which were shared by at least two donors. To remove PCR and sequencing errors, raw reads were error-corrected and collapsed into unique sequences using a nearest-neighbor algorithm that merged closely related sequences. CDR3 sequences were aligned to IMGT reference sequences to assign V, D and J gene segments. For a sequence to be retained, a match of at least six nucleotides to both a V gene segment and a J gene segment was required. Rearrangements were classified as productive when the CDR3 lacked stop codons and remained in frame with V and J, and all other rearrangements were classified as non-productive. CDR3 was defined by IMGT convention, running from the second conserved V-encoded cysteine to the conserved J-encoded phenylalanine. In an earlier analysis of more than 550 of the donors, sequences lacking an unambiguous match to a single V gene segment were excluded. An earlier analysis of under 750 of the donors called V segments functional above 56.7% productive rearrangements and segregating when the between-donor standard deviation exceeded 5%. To diagnose cytomegalovirus status from the catalog of TCR beta chain sequences, a statistical classification framework was built. In a later analysis, TCR nucleotide sequences were compared against IMGT/GENE-DB human TR gene sequences so that V and J genes could be assigned. The TCRdist pipeline was used in a later analysis to assign CDR3 sequences and most-parsimonious VDJ recombination scenarios. In a later analysis, each TCR beta chain was defined by its CDR3 amino acid sequence together with its V-gene family, and reads without a unique V-gene family were excluded. To address suspected cross-contamination and a sequencing artifact, a later analysis removed roughly 640 highly shared, low-generation-probability nucleotide sequences. For each public chain, a later analysis derived a clonal expansion index from normalized ranks of inferred template counts within each repertoire. A later analysis computed generation probabilities with a VDJ recombination model fitted to out-of-frame rearrangements, and checked the results against IGoR. A later analysis scored TCR-TCR, TCR-HLA and TCR-CMV co-occurrence with hypergeometric tests, applying a repertoire-size bias correction to TCR pairs. To estimate false discovery rates, a later analysis permuted the HLA or CMV assignments 20 times. In a later analysis, co-occurring TCRs were grouped using DBSCAN, and TCRdist sequence similarity was added for clustering within HLA-allele-positive subsets. Repertoires with fewer than 30,000 or more than 120,000 public chains were left out of co-occurrence clustering, as were about 5 repertoires with anomalous nucleotide sharing. Here the immuneACCESS table is served through TCRdb, limited to in-frame sequences with V and J called. Missing clones are a known gap in these copies; in checked studies unresolved V genes cover under half, and the rest lacks a known reason. For V, J and clone size, that table is used; D and trimming come from the DNA. The table of this sample itemizes more than 95,000 clones. Roughly 2% of the sample belongs to the ten largest clones.

The cohort comprised under 700 healthy bone marrow donors. All cohort members were sampled while nominally healthy, although unrecorded immune exposures were likely present. The donor tested CMV seronegative, placing the donor among the roughly 400 seronegative members of the cohort. Each donor provided a peripheral blood sample, and peripheral blood mononuclear cells were used for TCR beta sequencing. The Qiagen DNeasy Blood Extraction Kit was used to extract genomic DNA from the blood cell samples. In the case of this clone: Its antigen is unknown. The junction shows a germline mismatch at one end, possibly a read error.

Rearrangement joined TRBV7-7 to TRBJ2-5; TRBD1 matches 9 bases in the middle. The receptor comes from a man in his forties or fifties in good health and CMV-seronegative. Sequencing was done on a sample of PBMCs. The DNA sequence is given as TGTGCTAGCAGCTTAGGGACAGGGCGAGGAGAGACCCAGTACTTC. Translated, it reads CASSLGTGRGETQYF.